This T cell receptor beta chain is from a study of blood T cell repertoires in COVID-19. Overall study context: From the United States, Italy and Spain came samples of acute and convalescent COVID-19. T cells, B-cell-depleted T cells, or PBMCs provided the cDNA or gDNA that served as material.

Deletions cut 1 base from V and 5 bases from J, with 9 bases between. The CDR3 sequence is 14 residues long. Germline V CDR1 and CDR2: SNHLY, FYNNEI. In the original analysis: Quantification of nucleated cells was approximated via reference gene primer amplification. Sequencing was performed with immunoSEQ multiplex PCR; in TCRdb, only in-frame clones are kept and a portion is missing. Clone size and V and J calls were adopted from that table, with D and trimming inferred from the DNA. This sample has roughly 390,000 clones, with 75% to 90% found just once. The chain employs TRBV2 and TRBJ1-5; weak D call: TRBD1 (5 bases). This receptor was taken from a woman aged 18-29 years with acute or convalescent COVID-19. The source material was peripheral blood. In DNA, the CDR3 is TGTGCCAGCAGTGAAGGGCAGGGCGATCAGCCCCAGCATTTT. Amino acid sequence: CASSEGQGDQPQHF.